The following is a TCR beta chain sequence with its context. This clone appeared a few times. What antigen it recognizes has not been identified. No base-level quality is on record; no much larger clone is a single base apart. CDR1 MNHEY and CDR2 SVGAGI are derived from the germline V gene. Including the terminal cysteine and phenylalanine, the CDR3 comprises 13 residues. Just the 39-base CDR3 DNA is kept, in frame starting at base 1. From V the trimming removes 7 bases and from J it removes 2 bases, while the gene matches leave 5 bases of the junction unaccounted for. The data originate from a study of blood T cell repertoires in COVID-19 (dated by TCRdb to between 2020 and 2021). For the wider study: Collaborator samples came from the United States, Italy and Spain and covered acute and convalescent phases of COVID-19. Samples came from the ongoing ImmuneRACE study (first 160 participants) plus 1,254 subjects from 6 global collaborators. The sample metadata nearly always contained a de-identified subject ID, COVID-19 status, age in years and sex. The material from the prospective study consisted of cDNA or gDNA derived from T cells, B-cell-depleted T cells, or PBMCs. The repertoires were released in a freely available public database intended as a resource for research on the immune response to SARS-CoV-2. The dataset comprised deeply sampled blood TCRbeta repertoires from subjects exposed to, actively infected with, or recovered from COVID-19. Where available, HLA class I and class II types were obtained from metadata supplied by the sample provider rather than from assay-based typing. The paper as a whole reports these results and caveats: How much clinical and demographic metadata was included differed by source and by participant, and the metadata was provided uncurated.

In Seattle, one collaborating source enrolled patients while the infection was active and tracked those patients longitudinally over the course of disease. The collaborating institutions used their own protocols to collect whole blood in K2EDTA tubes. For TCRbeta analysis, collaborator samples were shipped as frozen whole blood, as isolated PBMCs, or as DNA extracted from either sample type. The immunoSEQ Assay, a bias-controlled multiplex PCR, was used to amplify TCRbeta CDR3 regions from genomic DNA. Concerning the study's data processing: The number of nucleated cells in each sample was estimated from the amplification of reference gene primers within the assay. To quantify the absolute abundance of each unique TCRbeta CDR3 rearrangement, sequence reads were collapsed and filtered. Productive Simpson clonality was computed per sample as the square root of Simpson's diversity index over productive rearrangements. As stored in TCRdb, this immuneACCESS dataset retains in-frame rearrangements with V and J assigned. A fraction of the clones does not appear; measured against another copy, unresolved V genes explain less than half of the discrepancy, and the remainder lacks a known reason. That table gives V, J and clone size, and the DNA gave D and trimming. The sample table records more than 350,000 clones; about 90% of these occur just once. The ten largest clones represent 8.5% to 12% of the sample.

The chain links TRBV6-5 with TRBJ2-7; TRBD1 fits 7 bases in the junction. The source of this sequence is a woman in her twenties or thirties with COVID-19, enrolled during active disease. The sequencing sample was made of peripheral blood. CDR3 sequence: CASTRGPAYEQYF. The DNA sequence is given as TGTGCCAGCACGAGGGGGCCGGCCTACGAGCAGTACTTC.